The 30 T cell receptor beta chains given below trace back to one sample, sequenced in a study of spatial heterogeneity in lung cancer. TCRdb fed the 5' RACE reads into MiXCR, producing one record per CDR3 protein. The top ten clones hold under 25% of a sample with around 18,000 distinct CDR3 sequences, around 9.6% of them seen once. Time point indicated: blood at routine non-recurrence follow-up after resection. Sequencing used PBMCs, obtained at follow-up. The receptors were sampled from a male donor with early-stage non-small cell lung cancer.

This sequence joins TRBV7-8 and TRBJ1-4; D may be TRBD1 (5 bases). The CDR3 has 15 residues. The germline V gene has CDR1 SGHVS and CDR2 FQNEAQ. Between the trimmed V and J ends, which lost 5 bases and 8 bases, there was a span of 18 bases. CDR3 in amino acids: CASSPVNRGREKLFF. The CDR3 DNA is TGTGCCAGCAGCCCCGTGAATAGGGGCAGGGAAAAACTGTTTTTT. Supplemented by reference TRBV7-8 and TRBJ1-4, the full variable domain reads GAGVSQSPRYKVAKRGQDVALRCDPISGHVSLFWYQQALGQGPEFLTYFQNEAQLDKSGLPSDRFFAERPEGSVSTLKIQRTQQEDSAVYLCASSPVNRGREKLFFGSGTQLSVL.

This clonotype was observed a handful of times. The CDR3 protein is CSVNGRRGASAQYF. The CDR3, as DNA: TGCAGCGTTAACGGTAGGCGGGGAGCCTCGGCCCAGTACTTC. The J gene is TRBJ2-5, the V gene TRBV29-1, with TRBD2 as a possible D gene (6 bases). V lost 5 bases and J lost 9, with 22 bases in between. CDR3 length: 14 amino acids. Germline loops: CDR1 SQVTM, CDR2 ANQGSEA.

This clonotype showed up just a few times. The chain links TRBV12-3 or TRBV12-4 to TRBJ2-3; TRBD2 agrees at 7 bases. V was clipped by 1 base and J by 8 bases; unmatched bases: 3. This CDR3 comprises 13 residues. CDR3 DNA sequence: TGTGCCAGCAGTTTAGGGACTAGAACTACGCAGTATTTT. Translated, it gives CASSLGTRTTQYF.

This clonotype showed up just a few times. V gene TRBV7-8 combines with J gene TRBJ1-5, with D possibly matching TRBD1 (6 bases). V lost 7 bases, J lost 0 bases, and 19 bases lay in between. Germline lookup yields CDR1 SGHVS and CDR2 FQNEAQ. The CDR3 is 17 amino acids. CDR3 residues: CASTRQAVTYSNQPQHF. The CDR3, as DNA: TGTGCCAGCACCCGACAGGCCGTCACTTATAGCAATCAGCCCCAGCATTTT.

This chain links TRBV9 with TRBJ2-7; D unclear. The CDR3 consists of 13 residues. Germline loops: CDR1 SGDLS, CDR2 YYNGEE. V was cut by 0 bases and J by 6 bases, with 10 bases left in between. CDR3 sequence: CASSVDLGREQYF. The CDR3 nucleotides are TGTGCCAGCAGCGTAGATCTAGGGCGCGAGCAGTACTTC.

The rearrangement joins TRBV30 to TRBJ2-7, with 8 bases lining up with TRBD1. Per germline, CDR1 GTSNPN and CDR2 SVGIG (reference sequence). The CDR3 loop spans 12 amino acids. Trimming cost V 8 bases and J 4 bases; bases outside gene matches: 7. The CDR3 nucleotides read TGTGCCGGATGGACAGGGACATACGAGCAGTACTTC. Encoded protein: CAGWTGTYEQYF.

This clonotype came up many times. This chain joins TRBV12-3 or TRBV12-4 and TRBJ2-5; the D gene is possibly TRBD2 (6 bases). V was pared by 3 bases and J by 5 bases, with 16 bases between. The CDR3 runs to 15 residues. CDR3 bases: TGTGCCAGCAGTTTGAAAACTCTCCGGGGGGAGACCCAGTACTTC. Amino acid sequence: CASSLKTLRGETQYF.

The sample holds many counts of this clonotype. The chain has TRBV20-1 and TRBJ2-3; 14 bases align to TRBD2. Losses at the gene ends were 6 bases for V and 6 bases for J; bases not matched to a gene: 2. From germline, CDR1 is DFQATT and CDR2 SNEGSKA (reference sequence). CDR3 size: 13 residues. The DNA for the CDR3 is TGCAGTGCGACTAGCGGGGGGGCGGATACGCAGTATTTT. It translates to CSATSGGADTQYF.

This clonotype was recorded at least ten times. The chain employs TRBV5-1 and TRBJ2-7, with TRBD1 matching over 7 bases. The length of the CDR3 is 15 residues. CDR1 and CDR2 (germline): SGHRS, YFSETQ. V shed 4 bases and J 0 bases; nucleotides not matched to a gene: 7. CDR3 nucleotides: TGCGCCAGCAGCCCTTGGGACAGTGCCTCCTACGAGCAGTACTTC. It yields the protein CASSPWDSASYEQYF. Full variable domain (remainder filled in from reference TRBV5-1 and TRBJ2-7): KAGVTQTPRYLIKTRGQQVTLSCSPISGHRSVSWYQQTPGQGLQFLFEYFSETQRNKGNFPGRFSGRQFSNSRSEMNVSTLELGDSALYLCASSPWDSASYEQYFGPGTRLTVT.

By its share, this clonotype is medium-sized. J is TRBJ2-4 and V is TRBV7-9, with 7 nucleotides matching TRBD2. From germline, CDR1 is SEHNR and CDR2 FQNEAQ (reference sequence). Germline trimming cut 5 bases from V and 0 bases from J; bases unmatched to any gene: 7. This CDR3 is built from 16 residues. The CDR3 DNA is TGTGCCAGCAGCCCGCGTCGGGGGGAAGCCAAAAACATTCAGTACTTC. It codes for CASSPRRGEAKNIQYF.

This clonotype was detected only a few times. CDR3 in amino acids: CASSLRETDTQYF. Here the CDR3 DNA reads TGTGCCAGCAGCCTCAGAGAAACAGATACGCAGTATTTT. The chain has TRBV7-6 and TRBJ2-3, with D unresolved. The germline V gene encodes CDR1 SGHVS and CDR2 FNYEAQ. The CDR3 has 13 amino acids. Trimming took off 5 bases at V and 3 bases at J, with 9 bases between the two ends.

This clonotype was observed at least ten times. The V and J genes are TRBV29-1 and TRBJ2-3, with 8 bases fitting TRBD2. The CDR3 is 15 residues long. V lost 4 bases to trimming and J lost 1 base; unmatched junction nucleotides: 7. Germline lookup yields CDR1 SQVTM and CDR2 ANQGSEA. The CDR3 sequence is CSVGALLAGTDTQYF. As DNA, the CDR3 is TGCAGCGTTGGGGCCCTACTAGCGGGCACAGATACGCAGTATTTT.

This clonotype was counted only a few times. This sequence joins TRBV11-3 and TRBJ1-5, with D maybe TRBD1 (6 bases). CDR3 size: 17 residues. Between the trimmed V and J ends, which lost 2 bases and 0 bases, there was a span of 14 bases. The germline V gene encodes CDR1 SGHNT and CDR2 YENEEA. As DNA, the CDR3 is TGTGCCAGCAGCTTACACCTGGGACATAATAGCAATCAGCCCCAGCATTTT. This encodes CASSLHLGHNSNQPQHF.

This clonotype has a count of ten or more. The chain recombines TRBV4-1 with TRBJ2-7; 9 bases map to TRBD1. CDR3 length: 14 residues. Germline loops: CDR1 MGHRA, CDR2 YSYEKL. With V trimmed by 4 bases and J by 0 bases, 1 base remained unmatched. The CDR3 here is CASSPDRGSYEQYF. CDR3 DNA: TGCGCCAGCAGCCCGGACAGGGGCTCCTACGAGCAGTACTTC.

This clonotype occurred many times. The chain is built from TRBV6-6 and TRBJ2-5; TRBD2 matches at 7 bases. Germline assignment: CDR1 MNHNY and CDR2 SVGAGI (reference sequence). V shed 11 bases and J 2 bases; nucleotides not matched to a gene: 8. CDR3 length equals 13 residues. The CDR3 DNA is TGTGCCCTCAGCCGGGGGGAGCAAGAGACCCAGTACTTC. Residues: CALSRGEQETQYF.

This clonotype was detected ten times or more. The chain employs TRBV14 and TRBJ2-1; D is unresolved. The CDR3 extends over 13 amino acids. Germline CDR1 SGHDN, CDR2 FVKESK. V gave up 4 bases and J gave up 8 bases, with 12 bases separating them. CDR3 DNA: TGTGCCAGCAGCCTGGGTGTTCTAGATGAGCAGTTCTTC. Translation: CASSLGVLDEQFF.

This clonotype was found a few times. The chain joins TRBV30 to TRBJ2-2; possible D gene TRBD2, 5 bases. The CDR3 runs to 12 residues. Between the trimmed V and J ends, which lost 7 bases and 5 bases, there was a span of 11 bases. From germline, CDR1 is GTSNPN and CDR2 SVGIG (reference sequence). The DNA of the CDR3 is TGTGCCTCCAACGGGGAGACCGGGGAGCTGTTTTTT. This gives the protein CASNGETGELFF.

The rearrangement uses TRBV29-1 and TRBJ2-5, with TRBD1 as a possible D gene (6 bases). There are 14 residues in the CDR3. Trimming shortened V by 3 bases and J by 1 base, and 12 bases separated the two germline ends. The V gene's germline CDR1 is SQVTM and CDR2 ANQGSEA. The CDR3 DNA reads as TGCAGCGTTGATCATCGGGACACCCAAGAGACCCAGTACTTC. It specifies CSVDHRDTQETQYF.

In its sample, this clonotype is medium-sized. This chain connects TRBV6-1 to TRBJ1-1; maybe TRBD1 (6 bases). Trimming pared 3 bases from V and 4 bases from J, leaving 15 bases between. The CDR3 sequence is 15 residues long. Germline lookup yields CDR1 MNHNS and CDR2 SASEGT. CDR3: CASSDRTGRSTEAFF. The CDR3, as DNA: TGTGCCAGCAGTGATCGAACAGGGAGGTCCACTGAAGCTTTCTTT.

This clonotype has a count of ten or more. The chain has TRBV27 and TRBJ1-2; the D gene is possibly TRBD1 (5 bases). CDR3 length equals 15 residues. The V end lost 5 bases, the J end lost 4 bases, and 17 bases lay between the germline ends. In germline, CDR1 is MNHEY, CDR2 SMNVEV (reference sequence). The DNA for the CDR3 is TGTGCCAGCAGTCCCCGGACATCTAAGCCCTATGGCTACACCTTC. Translating it yields CASSPRTSKPYGYTF.

In its sample, this clonotype was seen a few times. This chain connects TRBV27 to TRBJ1-5; weak D call: TRBD1 (5 bases). Germline CDR1 MNHEY, CDR2 SMNVEV (reference sequence). V was shortened by 3 bases and J by 6 bases, with 24 bases between the two germline ends. The CDR3 covers 18 residues. CDR3 sequence: CASSLVGSWGYGAQPQHF. The CDR3, as DNA: TGTGCCAGCAGTTTGGTGGGGTCGTGGGGTTATGGGGCTCAGCCCCAGCATTTT.

This clonotype occurred many times. The CDR3 DNA reads as TGTGCCAGCAGCCCTATCGCCGGGACAGGTGGAAACACCATATATTTT. It is translated as CASSPIAGTGGNTIYF. The rearrangement joins TRBV5-5 to TRBJ1-3; 8 nucleotides align to TRBD1. V shed 4 bases and J 3 bases; nucleotides not matched to a gene: 9. The CDR3 covers 16 residues. Germline CDR1 is SGHKS and CDR2 is YYEKEE (reference sequence).

Of note for this clonotype: A read error is possible here, since a much larger clone lies one base away. The chain combines TRBV6-4 with TRBJ2-1; a possible D gene is TRBD1 (6 bases). The CDR3 runs to 15 residues. CDR1 and CDR2 (germline): MRHNA, SNTAGT. V lost 4 bases and J 2 bases, leaving 12 bases between the germline ends. The CDR3 loop is CASSVSDRPYNEQFF. CDR3 DNA sequence: TGTGCCAGCAGTGTTAGCGACAGGCCCTACAATGAGCAGTTCTTC.

This clonotype is classed as medium-sized. This chain uses TRBV7-2 with TRBJ1-1, with D possibly TRBD1 on 5 matching bases. V was trimmed by 5 bases and J by 5 bases, leaving 18 bases between them. This CDR3 comprises 15 residues. Per the germline V gene, CDR1 is SGHTA and CDR2 is FQGNSA. CDR3 sequence: CASSPTAGHGTEAFF. DNA of the CDR3: TGTGCCAGCAGCCCCACGGCAGGGCATGGGACTGAAGCTTTCTTT.

This clonotype occurred many times. The J gene is TRBJ1-6, the V gene TRBV7-9; no firm D call. Germline-derived CDR1 and CDR2 are SEHNR and FQNEAQ (reference sequence). The CDR3 has 14 amino acids. Trimming stripped 0 bases from V and 10 bases from J, with 10 bases between. The chain's CDR3 is CASSLAGMASPLHF. The CDR3 DNA follows: TGTGCCAGCAGCTTAGCGGGCATGGCCTCACCCCTCCACTTT. Full variable domain (remainder filled in from reference TRBV7-9 and TRBJ1-6): DTGVSQNPRHKITKRGQNVTFRCDPISEHNRLYWYRQTLGQGPEFLTYFQNEAQLEKSRLLSDRFSAERPKGSFSTLEIQRTEQGDSAMYLCASSLAGMASPLHFGNGTRLTVT.

The table lists this clonotype with a few counts. This chain links TRBV11-2 with TRBJ1-2, with a tentative D call TRBD1 (5 bases). V was trimmed by 5 bases and J by 3 bases, leaving 25 bases between them. The CDR3 sequence is 18 residues long. Per germline, CDR1 SGHAT and CDR2 FQNNGV. The CDR3 bases are TGTGCCAGCAGCCCATCAGATGGACACCCAAGAGCCTACTATGGCTACACCTTC. Residues: CASSPSDGHPRAYYGYTF.

This clonotype was seen at least ten times. The chain employs TRBV5-6 and TRBJ2-3; D remains ambiguous. Trimming removed 4 bases from V and 0 bases from J, with 6 bases in between. In germline, CDR1 is SGHDT, CDR2 YYEEEE. This CDR3 contains 13 residues. CDR3 loop: CASSRRSTDTQYF. DNA of the CDR3: TGTGCCAGCAGCCGACGAAGCACAGATACGCAGTATTTT. The complete variable domain, with remaining parts taken from reference TRBV5-6 and TRBJ2-3, reads DAGVTQSPTHLIKTRGQQVTLRCSPKSGHDTVSWYQQALGQGPQFIFQYYEEEERQRGNFPDRFSGHQFPNYSSELNVNALLLGDSALYLCASSRRSTDTQYFGPGTRLTVL.

V gene TRBV20-1 combines with J gene TRBJ1-2; D not resolved. CDR3 length: 13 residues. Germline CDR1 reads DFQATT; CDR2 reads SNEGSKA (reference sequence). V was pared by 3 bases and J by 2 bases, with 10 bases between. The CDR3 is CSARGFLNYGYTF. The CDR3, as DNA: TGCAGTGCTAGGGGATTTTTGAACTATGGCTACACCTTC.

This clonotype occurred many times. The rearrangement joins TRBV7-9 to TRBJ2-5; 8 nucleotides align to TRBD2. The CDR3 totals 15 residues. J lost 2 bases, V lost 4 bases, and 6 bases had no gene match. Germline V gene sequence: CDR1 SEHNR, CDR2 FQNEAQ (reference sequence). The CDR3 region has the DNA TGTGCCAGCAGCTATTTAGCGGGGAGACAAGAGACCCAGTACTTC. Protein sequence: CASSYLAGRQETQYF.

This clonotype was counted at least ten times. The gene calls are TRBV9 and TRBJ1-2, with 10 bases fitting TRBD1. The V gene's germline CDR1 is SGDLS and CDR2 YYNGEE. This CDR3 spans 16 amino acids. Trimming removed 5 bases from V and 3 bases from J; junction bases left unmatched: 10. CDR3 nucleotides: TGTGCCAGCAGTGGACAGGGGGAAGGACGGCACTATGGCTACACCTTC. Residues: CASSGQGEGRHYGYTF.